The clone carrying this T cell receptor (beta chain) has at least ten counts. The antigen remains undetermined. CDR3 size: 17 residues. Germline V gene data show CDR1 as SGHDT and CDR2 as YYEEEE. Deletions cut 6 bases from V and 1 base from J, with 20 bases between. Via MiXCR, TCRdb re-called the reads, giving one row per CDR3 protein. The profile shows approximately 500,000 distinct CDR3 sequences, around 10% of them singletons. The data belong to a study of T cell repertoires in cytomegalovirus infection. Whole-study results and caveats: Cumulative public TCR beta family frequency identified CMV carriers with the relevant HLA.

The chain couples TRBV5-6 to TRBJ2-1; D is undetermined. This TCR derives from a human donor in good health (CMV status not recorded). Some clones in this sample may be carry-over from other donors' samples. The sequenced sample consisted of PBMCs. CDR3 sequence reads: CASTAPKAWDSYNEQFF. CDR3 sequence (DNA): TGTGCCAGCACCGCCCCAAAAGCGTGGGATTCCTACAATGAGCAGTTCTTC.